Listed below are T cell receptor beta chains from one sample, sequenced in a study of CD8 T cells in Susac syndrome. TCRdb used MiXCR to reprocess the immunoSEQ multiplex PCR reads, holding one entry per CDR3 protein. This table holds 90,000 to 150,000 distinct CDR3 sequences, around 92% found once. Sequenced material: CD8+ T cells from PBMCs. These receptor sequences come from a human donor in good health. The CDR3 runs from the conserved cysteine through the conserved F or W. Fields, in order: D gene, clone size, J gene, V gene, CDR3 protein, CDR3 DNA. D genes are given only for firm matches. Size is omitted from some rows. Given values are once, few, many or a class for expanded clones.

>-|-|TRBJ2-5|TRBV7-2
CASSYGAEGPQYF
TGTGCCAGCAGCTATGGGGCAGAAGGGCCCCAGTACTTC
>-|-|TRBJ2-1|TRBV2
CASSRGWEQFF
TGTGCCAGCTCCAGGGGATGGGAGCAGTTCTTC
>-|-|TRBJ2-5|TRBV30
CAWSVLGPTQYF
TGTGCCTGGAGTGTGCTGGGCCCGACCCAGTACTTC
>TRBD1|-|TRBJ2-6|TRBV6-1
CASSQTKTGVVGANVLTF
TGTGCCAGCAGTCAAACGAAAACAGGGGTTGTGGGGGCCAACGTCCTGACTTTC
>TRBD2|-|TRBJ2-2|TRBV6-2/TRBV6-3
CASRPAGATGELFF
TGTGCCAGCAGACCAGCGGGAGCCACCGGGGAGCTGTTTTTT
>TRBD1|-|TRBJ2-7|TRBV7-8
CASSPRQGTYEQYF
TGTGCCAGCAGCCCCCGACAGGGGACCTACGAGCAGTACTTC
>TRBD2|-|TRBJ2-2|TRBV6-5
CASSYSRGYGGRVSGELFF
TGTGCCAGCAGTTACTCGAGGGGTTATGGCGGGAGAGTCAGCGGGGAGCTGTTTTTT
>-|-|TRBJ2-1|TRBV3-1
CASSSTWGNEQFF
TGTGCCAGCAGCTCAACCTGGGGCAATGAGCAGTTCTTC
>-|-|TRBJ1-1|TRBV7-9
CASSFSERVEAFF
TGTGCCAGCAGCTTCAGCGAGCGGGTTGAAGCTTTCTTT
>-|-|TRBJ1-6|TRBV20-1
CSARDPRDSGIPLHF
TGCAGTGCTAGAGATCCCCGGGACTCTGGCATCCCCCTCCACTTT
>-|-|TRBJ2-2|TRBV12-3/TRBV12-4
CASSLSPGVPGELFF
TGTGCCAGCAGTTTATCCCCTGGGGTCCCCGGGGAGCTGTTTTTT
>TRBD2|once|TRBJ2-3|TRBV9
CASSPGLAGASDTQYF
TGTGCCAGCAGCCCCGGACTAGCGGGAGCGTCAGATACGCAGTATTTT
>TRBD2|once|TRBJ2-1|TRBV24-1
CATSDSSGGYSYNEQFF
TGTGCCACCAGTGATTCTAGCGGGGGATACTCCTACAATGAGCAGTTCTTC
>TRBD2|-|TRBJ2-2|TRBV15
CATSRAVGLAVKGGELFF
TGTGCCACCAGCAGGGCCGTCGGACTAGCGGTAAAGGGCGGGGAGCTGTTTTTT
>-|-|TRBJ2-7|TRBV19
CASSIVKGSYEQYF
TGTGCCAGTAGTATAGTCAAGGGGTCCTACGAGCAGTACTTC
>-|-|TRBJ2-7|TRBV29-1
CSVEGQGTYEQYF
TGCAGCGTTGAGGGTCAGGGCACCTACGAGCAGTACTTC
>-|-|TRBJ2-7|TRBV6-2/TRBV6-3
CASSYNTVYEQYF
TGTGCCAGCAGTTACAATACAGTCTACGAGCAGTACTTC
>-|-|TRBJ1-1|TRBV10-3
CAISESGVVTEAFF
TGTGCCATCAGTGAGTCCGGGGTGGTCACTGAAGCTTTCTTT
>TRBD2|few|TRBJ2-7|TRBV29-1
CSVEGAGGIYEQYF
TGCAGCGTTGAGGGTGCGGGGGGCATCTACGAGCAGTACTTC
>-|-|TRBJ2-3|TRBV7-2
CASSLAGALVDTQYF
TGTGCCAGCAGCTTGGCGGGCGCCCTTGTAGATACGCAGTATTTT
>-|-|TRBJ2-2|TRBV9
CASSPPETNTGELFF
TGTGCCAGCAGCCCCCCCGAAACGAACACCGGGGAGCTGTTTTTT
>TRBD2|-|TRBJ2-2|TRBV29-1
CSVEDPQGSGRAGTGELFF
TGCAGCGTTGAAGACCCCCAGGGGAGCGGGAGGGCAGGCACCGGGGAGCTGTTTTTT
>-|-|TRBJ1-4|TRBV7-2
CASGGQLNEKLFF
TGTGCCAGCGGAGGGCAGCTTAATGAAAAACTGTTTTTT
>-|-|TRBJ1-2|TRBV29-1
CSVRDAGTLYGYTF
TGCAGCGTTCGCGACGCCGGGACTCTCTATGGCTACACCTTC
>TRBD2|-|TRBJ2-1|TRBV6-2/TRBV6-3
CASSYAASSGRARSYNEQFF
TGTGCCAGCAGTTACGCTGCGTCTAGCGGGAGAGCTCGCTCCTACAATGAGCAGTTCTTC
>TRBD1|-|TRBJ1-1|TRBV6-5
CASQELNRGTEAFF
TGTGCCAGCCAAGAACTCAACAGGGGAACTGAAGCTTTCTTT
>-|-|TRBJ1-1|TRBV7-9
CASSLGAGMNTEAFF
TGTGCCAGCAGCTTAGGTGCCGGTATGAACACTGAAGCTTTCTTT
>-|-|TRBJ2-7|TRBV12-3/TRBV12-4
CASTVGYEQYF
TGTGCCAGCACCGTCGGGTACGAGCAGTACTTC
>TRBD1|-|TRBJ1-2|TRBV3-1
CASSQDDRDLNGYTF
TGTGCCAGCAGCCAAGACGACAGGGACCTCAATGGCTACACCTTC
>TRBD2|few|TRBJ2-3|TRBV20-1
CSARRTSGLTDTQYF
TGCAGTGCTAGGAGGACTAGCGGTCTCACAGATACGCAGTATTTT
>-|-|TRBJ2-2|TRBV18
CASSLKTDPAGELFF
TGTGCCAGCTCACTTAAGACGGACCCCGCCGGGGAGCTGTTTTTT
>-|-|TRBJ1-4|TRBV9
CASSAPEKIANEKLFF
TGTGCCAGCAGCGCCCCCGAGAAAATAGCTAATGAAAAACTGTTTTTT
>-|-|TRBJ2-5|TRBV4-3
CASSREIGGGQETQYF
TGCGCCAGCAGCCGCGAGATAGGAGGCGGGCAAGAGACCCAGTACTTC
>TRBD1|-|TRBJ1-1|TRBV7-2
CASSLFTGDTEAFF
TGTGCCAGCAGCTTATTCACAGGGGACACTGAAGCTTTCTTT
>-|-|TRBJ2-5|TRBV29-1
CSVVDTQETQYF
TGCAGCGTTGTGGACACACAAGAGACCCAGTACTTC
>-|-|TRBJ2-7|TRBV4-1
CASSPEPGSHSYEQYF
TGCGCCAGCAGCCCCGAACCGGGGAGCCATTCCTACGAGCAGTACTTC
>-|-|TRBJ2-3|TRBV20-1
CSARQTLGTDTQYF
TGCAGTGCTAGACAGACGCTAGGGACAGATACGCAGTATTTT
>TRBD1|-|TRBJ1-3|TRBV3-1
CASSQVVRGPGNTIYF
TGTGCCAGCAGCCAAGTGGTCAGGGGGCCTGGAAACACCATATATTTT
>-|-|TRBJ2-3|TRBV6-1
CASSAGYTQYF
TGTGCCAGCTCAGCAGGGTATACGCAGTATTTT
>-|-|TRBJ2-1|TRBV7-3
CASSLIVSGFHEQFF
TGTGCCAGCAGCTTAATCGTTTCAGGATTCCATGAGCAGTTCTTC
>-|once|TRBJ1-1|TRBV5-1
CASSLDATEAFF
TGCGCCAGCAGCTTGGACGCGACTGAAGCTTTCTTT
>-|-|TRBJ1-1|TRBV7-9
CASSLGGDGRTEAFF
TGTGCCAGCAGCTTAGGGGGGGATGGAAGAACTGAAGCTTTCTTT
>-|-|TRBJ1-5|TRBV14
CASSQDNQPQHF
TGTGCCAGCAGCCAGGACAATCAGCCCCAGCATTTT
>-|-|TRBJ2-2|TRBV5-1
CASSLVGTRLAGGELFF
TGCGCCAGCAGCTTGGTAGGGACAAGACTAGCAGGCGGGGAGCTGTTTTTT
>-|-|TRBJ2-7|TRBV12-3/TRBV12-4
CASSSNSGSSYEQYF
TGTGCCAGCAGTTCCAATAGCGGAAGCTCCTACGAGCAGTACTTC
>TRBD2|-|TRBJ2-1|TRBV19
CASTIRGGGLGEQFF
TGTGCCAGTACGATAAGGGGCGGGGGGCTCGGTGAGCAGTTCTTC
>TRBD2|once|TRBJ2-5|TRBV2
CASSSPSGRGETQYF
TGTGCCAGCAGTTCCCCTAGCGGGAGAGGGGAGACCCAGTACTTC
>-|-|TRBJ1-2|TRBV10-3
CAISDNRPEGYTF
TGTGCCATCAGTGATAATCGACCCGAGGGCTACACCTTC
>TRBD1|-|TRBJ1-6|TRBV19
CASRDRVMTPLHF
TGTGCCAGTCGAGACAGGGTGATGACACCCCTCCACTTT
>-|-|TRBJ1-2|TRBV9
CASSVAIEGGSYGYTF
TGTGCCAGCAGCGTAGCGATTGAGGGCGGAAGCTATGGCTACACCTTC
>TRBD2|-|TRBJ2-7|TRBV5-1
CASSPPGTMDEQYF
TGCGCCAGCAGCCCCCCCGGGACTATGGACGAGCAGTACTTC
>-|-|TRBJ2-7|TRBV3-1
CASSQVSSLAYEQYF
TGTGCCAGCAGCCAAGTATCTAGCTTAGCCTACGAGCAGTACTTC
>-|-|TRBJ1-1|TRBV11-1
CASTPGVNTEAFF
TGTGCCAGCACCCCGGGGGTGAACACTGAAGCTTTCTTT
>-|-|TRBJ2-2|TRBV3-1
CASSPRTVTGELFF
TGTGCCAGCAGCCCGCGGACGGTTACCGGGGAGCTGTTTTTT
>-|-|TRBJ2-4|TRBV6-6
CASSSPVRGSNIQYF
TGTGCCAGCAGCTCCCCCGTCCGAGGTTCGAACATTCAGTACTTC
>-|-|TRBJ2-2|TRBV3-1
CASSQDLNAGELFF
TGTGCCAGCAGCCAAGATCTTAATGCCGGGGAGCTGTTTTTT
>-|-|TRBJ2-5|TRBV7-6
CASSPGPLEETQYF
TGTGCCAGCAGCCCGGGACCCTTGGAAGAGACCCAGTACTTC
>-|-|TRBJ2-1|TRBV7-2
CASSFVDEQFF
TGTGCCAGCAGCTTTGTCGATGAGCAGTTCTTC
>-|-|TRBJ1-2|TRBV7-2
CASSAGTNPLLGYTF
TGTGCCAGCAGCGCGGGGACTAACCCCCTCCTCGGCTACACCTTC
>-|-|TRBJ2-7|TRBV6-1
CASSPPGVLSSYEQYF
TGTGCCAGCAGCCCACCCGGAGTACTAAGCTCCTACGAGCAGTACTTC